One TCR beta chain is described in this entry. The V gene lost 6 bases and the J gene lost 4 bases, with 12 bases spanning the gap. Germline V gene sequence: CDR1 MNHEY, CDR2 SVGAGI. The CDR3 extends over 13 amino acids. PCR primers comprised 60 Vbeta and 13 Jbeta primers. Assay: immunoSEQ multiplex PCR; the TCRdb copy retains only in-frame clones and omits some. The sample includes 150,000 or so clones, under 80% of them seen just once. The entry originates in a study of cytomegalovirus exposure and HLA in healthy donors. Sequenced: PBMCs. This sequence joins TRBV6-5 and TRBJ1-2, with a weak D call TRBD1 (6 bases). The sequence came from a man between 18 and 35 years old in good health and CMV-seropositive. CDR3 coding DNA: TGTGCCAGCAGAGCGGGGACAACCTATGGCTACACCTTC. As protein: CASRAGTTYGYTF.